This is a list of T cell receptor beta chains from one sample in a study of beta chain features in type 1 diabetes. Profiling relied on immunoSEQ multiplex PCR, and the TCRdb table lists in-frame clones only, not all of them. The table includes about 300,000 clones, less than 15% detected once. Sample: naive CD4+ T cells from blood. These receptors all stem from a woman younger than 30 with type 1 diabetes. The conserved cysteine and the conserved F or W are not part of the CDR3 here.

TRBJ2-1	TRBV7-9	ASSLGDSSYNEQF
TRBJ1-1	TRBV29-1	SAQGPGPEAF
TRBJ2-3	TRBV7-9	ASSLDRGTDTQY
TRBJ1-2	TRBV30	ARSPGQGYGYT
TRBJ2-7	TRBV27	ASSPYRSSYEQY
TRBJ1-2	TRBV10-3	AIRDRGGYGYT
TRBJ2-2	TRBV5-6	ASSLEPHGTGELF
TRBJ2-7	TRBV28	ASSPAPPGQGSYEQY
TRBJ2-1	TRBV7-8	ASSLAYYNEQF
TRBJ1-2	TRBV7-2	ASSSTPGTGGFYGYT
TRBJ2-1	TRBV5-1	ASSLALSNEQF
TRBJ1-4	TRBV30	AWSPNTQRLF
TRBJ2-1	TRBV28	ASSTGTSGMREQF
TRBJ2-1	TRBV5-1	ARTEGRFDNEQF
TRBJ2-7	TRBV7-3	ASSLSRGSSYEQY
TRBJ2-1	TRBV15	ATSKAYGRNYNEQF
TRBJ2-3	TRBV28	ASSLREQAAQY
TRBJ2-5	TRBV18	ASSGLLAGGAEETQY
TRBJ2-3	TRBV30	AWSVGAYTQY
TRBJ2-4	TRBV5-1	ASSRSTGGENIQY
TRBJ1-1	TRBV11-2	ASSATVGTGRIEAF
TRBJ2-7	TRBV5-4	ASSSSYEQY
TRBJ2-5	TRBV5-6	ASSITQNQETQY
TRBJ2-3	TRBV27	ASTRLAGATDTQY
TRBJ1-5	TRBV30	AWSRQNQPQH
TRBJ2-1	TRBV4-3	ASSQVAAGYNEQF
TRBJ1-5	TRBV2	ASRPGHSQPQH
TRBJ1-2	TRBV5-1	ASSLGQGDGYT
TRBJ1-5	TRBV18	ASSPGQVGTQPQH
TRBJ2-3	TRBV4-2	ASSQDMGGGTDTQY
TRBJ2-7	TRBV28	ASNLYRDRGHEQY